This T cell receptor (beta chain) was identified during a study of vaccination and CD4 T cells after COVID-19. As for the study in general: Overlapping SARS-CoV-2, HCoV-NL63, HCoV-OC43 and HCoV-229E spike peptides were used to stimulate cells.

The Oncomine TCR Beta short-read assay sequenced DNA from cultured CD4+ T cells. TCRdb fed the PCR reads into MiXCR, producing one record per CDR3 protein. The sample consists of 14,000 or so distinct CDR3 sequences, roughly 29% of them appearing once. The CDR3 is 16 amino acids. Germline CDR1 is LNHDA and CDR2 is SQIVND (reference sequence). The V and J ends lost 3 bases and 7 bases, in that order; junction bases with no gene match: 9. Treatment meaning: approximately 9-day PBMC culture with coronavirus spike peptide pools or control peptides (ViraFEST assay). These CD4+ T cells came from roughly 10-day cultures by negative selection. General observations from the study: Among convalescent patients, a median approximately 90% of reactive clones emerged only after vaccination.

This clonotype has just a few counts. Its specificity is not known. The source of this sequence is a human donor with COVID-19. This chain links TRBV19 with TRBJ2-2, with 9 positions matching TRBD2. Sample: cultured CD4+ T cells from blood. The CDR3 loop is CASSIFASGVFGELFF. Here the CDR3 DNA reads TGTGCCAGTAGTATTTTCGCTAGCGGGGTCTTCGGGGAGCTGTTTTTT.